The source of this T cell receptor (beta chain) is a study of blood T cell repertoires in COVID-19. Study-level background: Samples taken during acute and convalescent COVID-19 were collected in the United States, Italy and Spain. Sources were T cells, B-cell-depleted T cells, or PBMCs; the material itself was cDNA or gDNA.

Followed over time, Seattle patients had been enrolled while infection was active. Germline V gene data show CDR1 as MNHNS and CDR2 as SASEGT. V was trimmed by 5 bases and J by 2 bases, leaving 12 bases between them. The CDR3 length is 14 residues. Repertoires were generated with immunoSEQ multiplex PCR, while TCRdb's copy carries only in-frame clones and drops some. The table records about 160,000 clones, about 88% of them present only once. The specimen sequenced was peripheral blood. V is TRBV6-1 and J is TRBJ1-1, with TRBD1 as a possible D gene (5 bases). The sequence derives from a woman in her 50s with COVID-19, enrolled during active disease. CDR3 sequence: CASSPGTPNTEAFF. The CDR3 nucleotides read TGTGCCAGCAGTCCCGGGACTCCTAACACTGAAGCTTTCTTT.